The rows below give T cell receptor beta chains drawn from one sample of a study of shared clonotypes between healthy human individuals. Method: immunoSEQ multiplex PCR; TCRdb's copy keeps in-frame clones and lacks some. Among a few million clones listed, 85% to 95% were seen once. The sequencing input was naive CD4+ T cells from PBMCs. Receptor source: a man between 18 and 35 years old in good health. Some clones in this sample may be carry-over from other donors' samples. CDR3s include the opening cysteine and the closing phenylalanine or tryptophan.

j_call,v_call,cdr3_aa
TRBJ2-1,TRBV7-9,CASSLAEREMGDEQFF
.,TRBV27,CASSSPGRIYEQYF
TRBJ2-7,TRBV25-1,CASMGGYEQYF
TRBJ1-1,TRBV6-1,CASSVQGGNTEAFF
TRBJ2-5,TRBV4-1,CASSQNERRGQETQYF
TRBJ2-3,TRBV4-2,CASSQEVLAGEGTGLYF
TRBJ2-7,TRBV5-1,CASSSGTVNSYEQYF
TRBJ1-4,TRBV28,CASSPPGANEKLFF
TRBJ1-5,TRBV7-2,CASSGDRALPQHF
TRBJ2-2,TRBV5-6,CASSSWTSSNTGELFF
TRBJ2-1,TRBV7-2,CASSLSPVQVGNEQFF
TRBJ2-3,TRBV19,CASMRRRGTDTQYF
TRBJ2-3,TRBV25-1,CASSEGLAVLRDTQYF
TRBJ2-1,TRBV11-1,CASSSRRGAYNEQFF
TRBJ1-3,TRBV11-2,CASSFRPPVGGGNTIYF
TRBJ2-5,TRBV5-1,CASSRSIGDGGQETQYF
TRBJ2-7,TRBV6-5,CASSLGVAGFYEQYF
TRBJ1-1,TRBV15,CATSRDPGLNTEAFF
TRBJ2-6,TRBV5-4,CASSLRGPSSGANVLTF
TRBJ1-5,TRBV5-4,CASSLAGSSNQPQHF
TRBJ1-5,TRBV18,CASSRISGPNQPQHF
TRBJ2-3,TRBV7-9,CASSLEGTDTQYF
TRBJ1-1,TRBV29-1,CSVGGGHEAFF
TRBJ1-2,TRBV6-5,CASSDRVGGYTF
TRBJ2-1,TRBV5-1,CASSWGGTADNEQFF
TRBJ2-6,TRBV11-2,CASHFTSGANVLTF
TRBJ1-5,TRBV15,CATSRDGQPQHF
TRBJ2-4,TRBV5-6,CASSFLAGGNIQYF
TRBJ2-3,TRBV14,CASSQIGDFLKADTQYF
TRBJ2-1,TRBV7-3,CASSLEVAAMSEQFF
TRBJ1-5,TRBV15,CATSRERLQPQHF
TRBJ2-7,TRBV19,CASSTPRQGRHEQYF
TRBJ2-1,TRBV11-1,CASSLGSSSGASSYNEQFF
TRBJ2-7,TRBV14,CASSSRSSSYYEQYF
TRBJ2-2,TRBV6-6,CASSLRWGGTGELFF
TRBJ1-2,TRBV5-4,CASSLGVNYGYTF
TRBJ2-1,TRBV28,CASSRGALTYNEQFF
TRBJ1-1,TRBV2,CASRQDRMNTEAFF
TRBJ2-7,TRBV5-1,CASSQEGVALSSEQYF
TRBJ2-1,TRBV28,CASSLRGRARLEQFF
TRBJ2-1,TRBV4-1,CASSPFWQTHNEQFF
TRBJ2-5,TRBV10-3,CAISPGGRAETQYF
TRBJ2-6,TRBV7-3,CASSLRSSGANVLTF
TRBJ1-2,TRBV7-2,CASSLSREDYGYTF
TRBJ2-1,TRBV28,CASSQATSGDNEQFF
TRBJ1-2,TRBV9,CASSVVGSTNYGYTF
TRBJ2-7,TRBV28,CASRPGRPYYEQYF
TRBJ2-5,TRBV7-2,CASSLASVSPGAETQYF
TRBJ2-7,TRBV28,CASRQERGSSYEQYF
TRBJ1-4,TRBV11-2,CASSSWPLGPTNEKLFF
TRBJ2-2,TRBV28,CASSPPGNALAGELFF
TRBJ2-5,TRBV28,CASSLMGVETQYF
TRBJ1-5,TRBV28,CASSQGYSNQPQHF
TRBJ2-7,TRBV2,CASTRPGLVPYEQYF
TRBJ1-2,TRBV7-9,CASSVTGEGYTF